A selection of T cell receptor beta chains follows, all from one sample in a study of cytomegalovirus exposure and HLA in healthy donors. This table comes from immunoSEQ multiplex PCR, and its TCRdb copy is limited to in-frame clones, with some not included. The table shows about 190,000 clones, with 77% occurring only once. The sequencing input was PBMCs. The source of these receptors is a woman aged 25 to 39 in good health and CMV-seropositive. CDR3s leave out the opening cysteine and the closing phenylalanine or tryptophan. Each record gives: CDR3 length, V gene, clone size, J gene, CDR3 protein. Size is stated for part of the rows, as once, few or many counts, or as a class when the clone is expanded.

CDR3 length: 13; V gene: TRBV28; clone size: few; J gene: TRBJ1-6; CDR3 protein: ASSPGVAYNSPLH
CDR3 length: 10; V gene: TRBV5-1; clone size: NA; J gene: TRBJ2-3; CDR3 protein: ASSQQGDTQY
CDR3 length: 15; V gene: TRBV27; clone size: NA; J gene: TRBJ2-1; CDR3 protein: ASSLSGLSSGGFQQF
CDR3 length: 13; V gene: TRBV7-2; clone size: NA; J gene: TRBJ1-5; CDR3 protein: ASSLYRGRNQPQH
CDR3 length: 13; V gene: TRBV27; clone size: NA; J gene: TRBJ2-7; CDR3 protein: ASSSASGRTYEQY
CDR3 length: 14; V gene: TRBV28; clone size: NA; J gene: TRBJ1-5; CDR3 protein: ASSFYKGASNQPQH
CDR3 length: 11; V gene: TRBV19; clone size: NA; J gene: TRBJ2-7; CDR3 protein: ASKTSGSYEQY
CDR3 length: 12; V gene: TRBV2; clone size: NA; J gene: TRBJ1-3; CDR3 protein: ASSGTGGENTIY
CDR3 length: 14; V gene: TRBV5-1; clone size: NA; J gene: TRBJ1-3; CDR3 protein: ASSENRGIAGNTIY
CDR3 length: 9; V gene: TRBV6-1; clone size: NA; J gene: TRBJ1-6; CDR3 protein: ASTLGSPLH
CDR3 length: 15; V gene: TRBV10-3; clone size: NA; J gene: TRBJ2-3; CDR3 protein: AISEYLLADITDTQY
CDR3 length: 12; V gene: TRBV10-3; clone size: NA; J gene: TRBJ2-7; CDR3 protein: AISVGTSGLEQY
CDR3 length: 15; V gene: TRBV9; clone size: NA; J gene: TRBJ2-7; CDR3 protein: ASSGGWGTGGFLEQY
CDR3 length: 15; V gene: TRBV5-1; clone size: NA; J gene: TRBJ2-7; CDR3 protein: ASSLVGEGSHSYEQY
CDR3 length: 14; V gene: TRBV21-1; clone size: NA; J gene: TRBJ2-7; CDR3 protein: ASSKRGPPGPGEQY
CDR3 length: 16; V gene: TRBV4-1; clone size: few; J gene: TRBJ1-6; CDR3 protein: ASSQETWTDAYNSPLH
CDR3 length: 9; V gene: TRBV30; clone size: few; J gene: TRBJ2-7; CDR3 protein: AWSSGGEQY
CDR3 length: 13; V gene: TRBV10-3; clone size: NA; J gene: TRBJ2-7; CDR3 protein: ASKGTGVSTYEQY
CDR3 length: 11; V gene: TRBV29-1; clone size: NA; J gene: TRBJ2-3; CDR3 protein: SVRNFVTDTQY
CDR3 length: 16; V gene: TRBV7-3; clone size: NA; J gene: TRBJ2-3; CDR3 protein: ASSPSGGGTTSTDTQY
CDR3 length: 11; V gene: TRBV6-5; clone size: NA; J gene: TRBJ2-5; CDR3 protein: ASRSPRGGRQY
CDR3 length: 13; V gene: TRBV18; clone size: NA; J gene: TRBJ2-3; CDR3 protein: ASSPLAGSQDTQY
CDR3 length: 13; V gene: TRBV5-6; clone size: NA; J gene: TRBJ2-7; CDR3 protein: ASSLRGAPTYEQY
CDR3 length: 11; V gene: TRBV10-3; clone size: NA; J gene: TRBJ1-1; CDR3 protein: AISALEDTEAF